Listed here are 32 T cell receptor beta chains from one sample, sequenced in a study of blood T cell repertoires in COVID-19. The method was immunoSEQ multiplex PCR; TCRdb's version includes in-frame clones alone and lacks a portion of them. The table lists 220,000 or so clones, approximately 80% of them singletons, with about 1.3% in the top ten. Sample: PBMCs or T cells enriched from blood (not recorded which). The receptors were gathered from a woman in her thirties or forties with acute COVID-19.

Only one count was recorded for this clone. This sequence joins TRBV5-1 and TRBJ2-2; 13 positions agree with TRBD2. The CDR3 sequence is 17 residues long. Germline V CDR1 and CDR2: SGHRS, YFSETQ. The ends lost 4 bases at V and 1 base at J; junction bases unmatched: 4. CDR3 sequence reads: CASSLRLAGGNTGELFF. CDR3 bases: TGCGCCAGCAGCCTCCGACTAGCGGGGGGGAACACCGGGGAGCTGTTTTTT.

The V gene is TRBV3-1 (or the pseudogene TRBV3-2), the J gene TRBJ1-2; 8 bases map to TRBD1. Germline lookup yields CDR1 LGHDT and CDR2 YNNKEL (reference sequence). This CDR3 is 15 amino acids long. With V trimmed by 7 bases and J by 6 bases, 13 bases remained unmatched. The CDR3 bases are TGTGCCAGCACCGAAAGCGGCAGGGGGCGAAATGGCTACACCTTC. It specifies CASTESGRGRNGYTF.

The chain links TRBV28 to TRBJ2-2; 8 positions agree with TRBD2. CDR3 size: 15 residues. V was pared by 5 bases and J by 4 bases, with 6 bases of the junction left unmatched. Germline V CDR1 and CDR2: MDHEN, SYDVKM. The CDR3 here is CASSRGGLGTGELFF. In nucleotides, the CDR3 is TGTGCCAGCAGTCGCGGGGGGCTGGGCACCGGGGAGCTGTTTTTT.

In the case of this clone: Other nucleotide sequences in the sample specify the same CDR3. The CDR3 region is CASSGSGSSYEQYF. CDR3 DNA: TGTGCCAGCAGCGGTAGCGGGTCGTCCTACGAGCAGTACTTC. V gene TRBV5-6 combines with J gene TRBJ2-7; TRBD2 agrees at 7 bases. With 4 bases clipped from V and 1 base from J, the junction kept 5 bases outside the gene matches. The CDR3 contains 14 residues. The germline gives CDR1 SGHDT, CDR2 YYEEEE.

This clone was seen a handful of times. The gene calls are TRBV19 and TRBJ2-7; 7 nucleotides match TRBD2. The length of the CDR3 is 14 residues. Germline-derived CDR1 and CDR2 are LNHDA and SQIVND (reference sequence). The V gene end was trimmed by 6 bases and the J gene end by 5 bases; junction bases not matched to a gene: 10. CDR3 DNA: TGTGCCAGTAGCATTCACACCGGGACTAACGAGCAGTACTTC. Its translation: CASSIHTGTNEQYF.

The J gene is TRBJ1-6, the V gene TRBV5-5; unclear D gene. V was trimmed by 0 bases and J by 0 bases, leaving 7 bases between them. Germline loops: CDR1 SGHKS, CDR2 YYEKEE (reference sequence). The CDR3 sequence is 16 residues long. The CDR3 DNA is TGTGCCAGCAGCTTGGAACAGAACTCCTATAATTCACCCCTCCACTTT. It is translated as CASSLEQNSYNSPLHF.

The chain recombines TRBV19 with TRBJ2-3; D perhaps matches TRBD1 (5 bases). Germline assignment: CDR1 LNHDA and CDR2 SQIVND (reference sequence). The CDR3 consists of 15 residues. Trimming took 5 bases from V and 2 from J, leaving 14 bases between them. CDR3 in amino acids: CASSALGANTDTQYF. In nucleotides, the CDR3 is TGTGCCAGTAGTGCTCTTGGGGCAAACACAGATACGCAGTATTTT.

The V call is TRBV7-2, the J call TRBJ2-1, with 12 positions matching TRBD1. The CDR3 consists of 15 residues. V was pared by 4 bases and J by 9 bases, with 7 bases of the junction left unmatched. Germline V CDR1 and CDR2: SGHTA, FQGNSA. CDR3 in amino acids: CASSSGTGGRGEQFF. CDR3 bases: TGTGCCAGCAGCTCCGGGACAGGGGGCCGGGGTGAGCAGTTCTTC.

V and J are TRBV5-6 and TRBJ2-1; a possible D gene is TRBD2 (6 bases). The germline V gene encodes CDR1 SGHDT and CDR2 YYEEEE. This CDR3 spans 17 amino acids. V shed 4 bases and J shed 8 bases, with 25 bases lying between them. DNA for the CDR3: TGTGCCAGCAGCGGGGACGCAAAAGCTTACTGGGGGGATGAGCAGTTCTTC. Its translation is CASSGDAKAYWGDEQFF. Full variable domain (remainder filled in from reference TRBV5-6 and TRBJ2-1): DAGVTQSPTHLIKTRGQQVTLRCSPKSGHDTVSWYQQALGQGPQFIFQYYEEEERQRGNFPDRFSGHQFPNYSSELNVNALLLGDSALYLCASSGDAKAYWGDEQFFGPGTRLTVL.

The chain has TRBV5-6 and TRBJ2-7; 9 bases align to TRBD2. V lost 4 bases, J lost 4 bases, and 6 bases stayed unmatched. The germline gives CDR1 SGHDT, CDR2 YYEEEE. This CDR3 is 14 amino acids long. The CDR3 DNA sequence: TGTGCCAGCAGCCCGGGGACTAGCCCTTACGAGCAGTACTTC. It specifies CASSPGTSPYEQYF.

This chain joins TRBV7-2 and TRBJ1-5; D not resolved. Trimming shortened V by 2 bases and J by 7 bases, and 15 bases separated the two germline ends. Germline V gene data show CDR1 as SGHTA and CDR2 as FQGNSA. The CDR3 sequence is 15 residues long. The CDR3 DNA reads as TGTGCCAGCAGCTTAAGCGTGGATCCGAGCCAGCCCCAGCATTTT. Protein product: CASSLSVDPSQPQHF. Full variable domain (rest looked up from reference TRBV7-2 and TRBJ1-5): GAGVSQSPSNKVTEKGKDVELRCDPISGHTALYWYRQSLGQGLEFLIYFQGNSAPDKSGLPSDRFSAERTGGSVSTLTIQRTQQEDSAVYLCASSLSVDPSQPQHFGDGTRLSIL.

The chain employs TRBV5-3 and TRBJ1-1; 7 nucleotides match TRBD1. TRBV5-3 falls under the ORF class, with uncertain function. Trimming removed 5 bases from V and 8 bases from J; junction bases left unmatched: 3. The CDR3 is made up of 11 amino acids. The DNA for the CDR3 is TGTGCCAGAAGGCCGACAGGGGAAGCTTTCTTT. This translates into CARRPTGEAFF.

The CDR3 nucleotides read TGTGCCAGCAGCTTCTCAGCAGGGACTGAAGCTTTCTTT. Amino acid sequence: CASSFSAGTEAFF. The gene calls are TRBV5-5 and TRBJ1-1, with a weak D call TRBD1 (5 bases). The CDR3 is 13 residues long. The germline V gene has CDR1 SGHKS and CDR2 YYEKEE (reference sequence). Trimming cost V 2 bases and J 5 bases, with 10 bases left between them.

V and J are TRBV4-2 and TRBJ2-2; 7 bases align to TRBD1. There are 13 residues in the CDR3. J lost 5 bases, V lost 4 bases, and 1 base had no gene match. CDR1 and CDR2 from the germline V gene are LGHNA and YNFKEQ. CDR3 sequence reads: CASSPRGTGELFF. In DNA, the CDR3 is TGTGCCAGCAGCCCCAGGGGGACCGGGGAGCTGTTTTTT.

As to this clone: Other DNA sequences of this sample code for an identical CDR3. V and J are TRBV29-1 and TRBJ2-7, with D tentatively TRBD1 (6 bases). The V gene lost 6 bases and the J gene lost 1 base, with 16 bases spanning the gap. Germline-derived CDR1 and CDR2 are SQVTM and ANQGSEA. This CDR3 is 14 amino acids long. Here the CDR3 reads CSVASDRRSYEQYF. Here the CDR3 DNA reads TGCAGCGTGGCCTCGGACAGACGTTCCTACGAGCAGTACTTC.

The chain carries TRBV24-1 and TRBJ2-2, with TRBD2 matching over 8 bases. V gave up 2 bases and J gave up 5 bases; unmatched junction bases: 6. The CDR3 spans 16 residues. Germline CDR1 KGHDR, CDR2 SFDVKD. The CDR3 DNA reads as TGTGCCACCAGTGATTCTCAGCGGGAGTCGACCGGGGAGCTGTTTTTT. It specifies CATSDSQRESTGELFF.

J is TRBJ1-1 and V is TRBV11-3, with D maybe TRBD1 (6 bases). The CDR3 runs to 13 residues. CDR1 is SGHNT, CDR2 YENEEA, per germline. The V end lost 5 bases, the J end lost 5 bases, and 12 bases lay between the germline ends. CDR3 coding DNA: TGTGCCAGCAGCCCAAGGGGGGGTACTGAAGCTTTCTTT. Encoded protein: CASSPRGGTEAFF. Together with reference TRBV11-3 and TRBJ1-1, the CDR3 gives the full variable domain: EAGVVQSPRYKIIEKKQPVAFWCNPISGHNTLYWYLQNLGQGPELLIRYENEEAVDDSQLPKDRFSAERLKGVDSTLKIQPAELGDSAVYLCASSPRGGTEAFFGQGTRLTVV.

J is TRBJ2-6 and V is TRBV11-3; D is unresolved. Germline CDR1 and CDR2: SGHNT and YENEEA. V was cut by 5 bases and J by 1 base, with 3 bases left in between. This CDR3 is built from 13 residues. CDR3 in amino acids: CASSRSGANVLTF. The CDR3 DNA follows: TGTGCCAGCAGCCGGTCTGGGGCCAACGTCCTGACTTTC.

The chain combines TRBV28 with TRBJ1-4, with 8 bases matching TRBD1. The CDR3 has 17 amino acids. The germline V gene encodes CDR1 MDHEN and CDR2 SYDVKM. V shed 5 bases and J 2 bases; nucleotides not matched to a gene: 10. The CDR3 region is CASSPRTGRGTNEKLFF. CDR3 sequence (DNA): TGTGCCAGCAGTCCTAGGACAGGGCGGGGGACTAATGAAAAACTGTTTTTT.

This clone has a handful of counts. This chain links TRBV5-4 with TRBJ2-5, with D uncertain. The V gene lost 2 bases and the J gene lost 3 bases, with 8 bases spanning the gap. CDR3 length: 13 amino acids. Germline CDR1 reads SGHNT; CDR2 reads YYREEE (reference sequence). In DNA, the CDR3 is TGTGCCAGCAGCTTTAACAGCAAAGAGACCCAGTACTTC. Its translation is CASSFNSKETQYF.

The chain links TRBV30 to TRBJ2-3; D is uncertain. CDR1 is GTSNPN, CDR2 SVGIG, per germline (reference sequence). Trimming removed 0 bases from V and 6 bases from J, with 4 bases in between. The CDR3 totals 11 residues. The CDR3 region is CAWSVLDTQYF. The CDR3, as DNA: TGTGCCTGGAGTGTACTGGATACGCAGTATTTT.

The V call is TRBV19, the J call TRBJ2-1; possibly TRBD2 for D (6 bases). Germline V gene data show CDR1 as LNHDA and CDR2 as SQIVND (reference sequence). The V gene lost 6 bases and the J gene lost 4 bases, with 16 bases spanning the gap. This CDR3 contains 15 residues. The CDR3 coding sequence is TGTGCCAGTAGGGCGAGGGAGGTGCAATACAATGAGCAGTTCTTC. It specifies CASRAREVQYNEQFF.

The chain combines TRBV30 with TRBJ1-6, with 9 positions matching TRBD1. Per germline, CDR1 GTSNPN and CDR2 SVGIG (reference sequence). Trimming took 1 base from V and 10 from J; bases not matched to a gene: 8. This CDR3 contains 15 residues. In nucleotides, the CDR3 is TGTGCCTGGAGTGAGGGACAGGGAAGGGAATCACCCCTCCACTTT. Translation: CAWSEGQGRESPLHF.

The V and J genes are TRBV27 and TRBJ1-1, with 12 bases identical to TRBD1. V shed 5 bases and J 5 bases; nucleotides not matched to a gene: 6. This CDR3 region has 15 residues. The germline V gene encodes CDR1 MNHEY and CDR2 SMNVEV (reference sequence). CDR3 loop: CASSTGQGARTEAFF. Written as DNA, the CDR3 is TGTGCCAGCAGTACGGGACAGGGGGCGAGGACTGAAGCTTTCTTT.

The chain uses TRBV19 and TRBJ2-5, with a tentative D call TRBD2 (5 bases). V lost 6 bases, J lost 10 bases, and 18 bases lay in between. CDR1 is LNHDA, CDR2 SQIVND, per germline (reference sequence). CDR3 size: 13 residues. CDR3: CASRPPGLGGQYF. Here the CDR3 DNA reads TGTGCCAGTAGGCCCCCTGGTTTAGGAGGCCAGTACTTC.

In DNA, the CDR3 is TGTGCCAGCAGCTTAGGGCAGTCTCTCTACGAGCAGTACTTC. Translating it yields CASSLGQSLYEQYF. V is TRBV7-6 and J is TRBJ2-7; D unclear. The V gene lost 1 base and the J gene lost 3 bases, with 10 bases spanning the gap. The CDR3 length is 14 residues. The germline V gene has CDR1 SGHVS and CDR2 FNYEAQ.

The chain recombines TRBV5-4 with TRBJ1-6; 9 nucleotides agree with TRBD1. J lost 10 bases, V lost 0 bases, and 8 bases had no gene match. Germline loops: CDR1 SGHNT, CDR2 YYREEE (reference sequence). CDR3 length: 16 amino acids. CDR3 loop: CASSLGGQGGYSPLHF. CDR3 sequence (DNA): TGTGCCAGCAGCTTGGGGGGACAGGGAGGATACTCACCCCTCCACTTT.

The V gene is TRBV18, the J gene TRBJ1-6, with D possibly being TRBD1 (6 bases). V lost 0 bases and J lost 12, with 12 bases in between. This CDR3 has 14 residues. CDR1 and CDR2 (germline): KGHSH, LQKENI. CDR3 DNA sequence: TGTGCCAGCTCACCACCGGGGGGGGCTTTACCCCTCCACTTT. Translating gives CASSPPGGALPLHF.

J is TRBJ2-1 and V is TRBV19; D remains ambiguous. Germline CDR1 reads LNHDA; CDR2 reads SQIVND (reference sequence). The CDR3 totals 12 residues. Trimming shortened V by 3 bases and J by 9 bases, and 9 bases separated the two germline ends. The CDR3 loop is CASSMSVGEQFF. For the CDR3, the DNA is TGTGCCAGTAGTATGAGCGTGGGTGAGCAGTTCTTC.

This chain connects TRBV18 to TRBJ2-7, with 7 bases matching TRBD1. V lost 2 bases to trimming and J lost 0 bases; unmatched junction nucleotides: 10. The CDR3 is 17 residues long. The germline gives CDR1 KGHSH, CDR2 LQKENI. In DNA, the CDR3 is TGTGCCAGCTCACCAATTCAGGCAGGGGGATTCTCCTACGAGCAGTACTTC. Protein product: CASSPIQAGGFSYEQYF.

This clone was counted once. The chain uses TRBV6-5 and TRBJ2-5; D ambiguous. CDR1 is MNHEY, CDR2 SVGAGI, per germline. The CDR3 extends over 13 amino acids. V was clipped by 6 bases and J by 4 bases, with 12 bases between them. CDR3 amino acids: CASRSPGGETQYF. For the CDR3, the DNA is TGTGCCAGCAGGAGTCCTGGTGGAGAGACCCAGTACTTC.

In its sample, this clone was seen once. The rearrangement links TRBV4-1 to TRBJ1-4; TRBD1 agrees at 7 bases. The CDR3 has 15 residues. Trimming took 3 bases from V and 7 from J; bases not matched to a gene: 8. From germline, CDR1 is MGHRA and CDR2 YSYEKL. The CDR3 DNA is TGCGCCAGCAGCCAGACGCGACAGGGCGGTGAAAAACTGTTTTTT. Translated: CASSQTRQGGEKLFF.